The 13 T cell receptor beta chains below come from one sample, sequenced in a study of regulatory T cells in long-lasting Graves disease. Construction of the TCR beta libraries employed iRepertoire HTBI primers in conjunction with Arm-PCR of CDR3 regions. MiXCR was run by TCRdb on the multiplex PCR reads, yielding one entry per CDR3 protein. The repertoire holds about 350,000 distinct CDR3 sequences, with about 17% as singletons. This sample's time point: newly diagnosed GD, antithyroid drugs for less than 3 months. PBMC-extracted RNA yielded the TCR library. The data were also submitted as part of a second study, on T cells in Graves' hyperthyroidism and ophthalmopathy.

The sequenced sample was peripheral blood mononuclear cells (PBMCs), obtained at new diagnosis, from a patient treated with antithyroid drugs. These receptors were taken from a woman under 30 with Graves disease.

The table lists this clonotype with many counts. The CDR3 sequence is CASTLDSSETQYF. CDR3 DNA sequence: TGTGCCAGCACCCTAGACAGTTCAGAGACCCAGTACTTC. The chain joins TRBV7-9 to TRBJ2-5; TRBD1 might be the D (5 bases). The V gene's germline CDR1 is SEHNR and CDR2 FQNEAQ (reference sequence). This CDR3 region has 13 residues. V was shortened by 7 bases and J by 4 bases, with 13 bases between the two germline ends.

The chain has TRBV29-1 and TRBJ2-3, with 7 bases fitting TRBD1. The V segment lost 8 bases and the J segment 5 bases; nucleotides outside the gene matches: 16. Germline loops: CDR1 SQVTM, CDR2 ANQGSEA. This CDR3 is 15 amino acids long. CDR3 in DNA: TGCAGCTCTCTGTCATGGACAGGATCGGGAGATACGCAGTATTTT. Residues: CSSLSWTGSGDTQYF.

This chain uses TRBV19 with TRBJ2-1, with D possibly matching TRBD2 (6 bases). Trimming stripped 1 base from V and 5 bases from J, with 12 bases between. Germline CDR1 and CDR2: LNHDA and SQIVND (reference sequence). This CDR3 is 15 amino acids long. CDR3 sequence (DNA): TGTGCCAGTAGTATAGCTACCGGGGGAAACAATGAGCAGTTCTTC. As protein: CASSIATGGNNEQFF.

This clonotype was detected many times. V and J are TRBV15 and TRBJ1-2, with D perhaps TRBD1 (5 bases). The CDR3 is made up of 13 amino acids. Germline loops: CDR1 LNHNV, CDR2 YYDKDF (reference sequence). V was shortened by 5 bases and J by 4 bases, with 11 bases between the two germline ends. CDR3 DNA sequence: TGTGCCACCAGCCCCAGGGACGTCTATGGCTACACCTTC. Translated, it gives CATSPRDVYGYTF.

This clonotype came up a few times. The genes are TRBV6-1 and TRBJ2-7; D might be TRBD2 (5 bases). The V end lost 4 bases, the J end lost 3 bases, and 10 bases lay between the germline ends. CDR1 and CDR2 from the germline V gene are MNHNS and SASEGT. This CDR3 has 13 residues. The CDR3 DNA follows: TGTGCCAGCAGTGTTACCGGGGTCTACGAGCAGTACTTC. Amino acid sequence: CASSVTGVYEQYF.

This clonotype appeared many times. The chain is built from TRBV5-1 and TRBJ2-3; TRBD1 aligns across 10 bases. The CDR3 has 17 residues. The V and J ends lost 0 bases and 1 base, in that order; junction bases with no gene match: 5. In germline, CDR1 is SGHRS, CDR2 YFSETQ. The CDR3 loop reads CASSLASGTGGTDTQYF. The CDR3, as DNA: TGCGCCAGCAGCTTGGCCTCGGGGACAGGGGGCACAGATACGCAGTATTTT.

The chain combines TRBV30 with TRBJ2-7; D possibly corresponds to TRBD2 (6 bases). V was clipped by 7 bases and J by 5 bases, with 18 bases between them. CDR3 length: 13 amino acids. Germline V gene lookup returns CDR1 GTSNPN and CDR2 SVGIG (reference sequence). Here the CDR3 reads CASSSGTGDEQYF. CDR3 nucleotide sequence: TGTGCCTCCTCATCGGGGACGGGGGACGAGCAGTACTTC. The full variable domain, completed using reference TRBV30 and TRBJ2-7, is SQTIHQWPATLVQPVGSPLSLECTVEGTSNPNLYWYRQAAGRGLQLLFYSVGIGQISSEVPQNLSASRPQDRQFILSSKKLLLSDSGFYLCASSSGTGDEQYFGPGTRLTVT.

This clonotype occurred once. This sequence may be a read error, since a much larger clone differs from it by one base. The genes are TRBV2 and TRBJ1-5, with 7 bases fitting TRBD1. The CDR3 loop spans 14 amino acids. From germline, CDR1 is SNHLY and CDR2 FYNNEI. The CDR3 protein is CASSDQGGNRPQHF. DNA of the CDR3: TGTGCCAGCAGTGACCAGGGGGGCAATCGGCCCCAGCATTTT.

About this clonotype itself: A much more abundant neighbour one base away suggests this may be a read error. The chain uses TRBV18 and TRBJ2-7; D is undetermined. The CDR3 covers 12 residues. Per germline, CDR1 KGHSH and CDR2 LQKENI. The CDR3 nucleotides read TGTGCCGGCTCACCAGCGACCTACGAGCAGTACTTC. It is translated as CAGSPATYEQYF.

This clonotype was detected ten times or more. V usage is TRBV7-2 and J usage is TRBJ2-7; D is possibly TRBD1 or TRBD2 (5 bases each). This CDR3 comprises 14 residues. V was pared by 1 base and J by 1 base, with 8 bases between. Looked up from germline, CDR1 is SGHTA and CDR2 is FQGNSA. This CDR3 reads CASSLDGGSYEQYF. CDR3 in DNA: TGTGCCAGCAGCTTAGATGGGGGATCCTACGAGCAGTACTTC.

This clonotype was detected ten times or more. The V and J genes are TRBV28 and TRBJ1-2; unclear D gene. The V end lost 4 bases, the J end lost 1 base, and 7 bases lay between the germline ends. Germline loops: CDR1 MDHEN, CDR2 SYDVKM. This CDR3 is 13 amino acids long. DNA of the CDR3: TGTGCCAGCAGTTACGGCCGTAACTATGGCTACACCTTC. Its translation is CASSYGRNYGYTF.

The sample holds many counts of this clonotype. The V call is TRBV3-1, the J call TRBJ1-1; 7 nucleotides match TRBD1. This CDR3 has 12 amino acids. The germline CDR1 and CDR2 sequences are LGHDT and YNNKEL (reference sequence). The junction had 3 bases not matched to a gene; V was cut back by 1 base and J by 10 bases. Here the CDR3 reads CASSQVSGGAFF. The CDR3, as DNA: TGTGCCAGCAGCCAAGTCTCAGGGGGAGCTTTCTTT.

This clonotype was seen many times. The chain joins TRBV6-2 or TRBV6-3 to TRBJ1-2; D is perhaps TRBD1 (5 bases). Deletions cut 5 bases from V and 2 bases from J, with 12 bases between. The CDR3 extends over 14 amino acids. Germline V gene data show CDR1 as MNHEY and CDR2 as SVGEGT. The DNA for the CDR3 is TGTGCCAGCAGTGAACAGGTAGTGAACTATGGCTACACCTTC. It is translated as CASSEQVVNYGYTF.